Presented here are 8 T cell receptor beta chains from one specimen sequenced in a study of cytomegalovirus exposure and HLA in healthy donors. Primers included in the PCR were 60 Vbeta and 13 Jbeta primers. The table came from immunoSEQ multiplex PCR; TCRdb's copy has only in-frame clones and leaves some out. The repertoire holds around 150,000 clones, around 83% seen once, with around 7.8% in the top ten. The sample comprised PBMCs. These receptors came from a woman in her forties or fifties in good health and CMV-seropositive.

This chain uses TRBV6-1 with TRBJ1-1, with 7 positions matching TRBD1. In germline, CDR1 is MNHNS, CDR2 SASEGT. This CDR3 spans 13 amino acids. The J segment lost 1 base and the V segment lost 10 bases, leaving 6 bases of the junction unmatched. The DNA of the CDR3 is TGTGCCACTCCGGGACAGCCGAACACTGAAGCTTTCTTT. Amino acids: CATPGQPNTEAFF.

The rearrangement links TRBV28 to TRBJ2-2, with D tentatively TRBD1 (5 bases). Looked up from germline, CDR1 is MDHEN and CDR2 is SYDVKM. The CDR3 runs 15 residues. Trimming shortened V by 7 bases and J by 0 bases, and 12 bases separated the two germline ends. CDR3 in DNA: TGTGCCAGCACCACCCAGGGCTCGAACACCGGGGAGCTGTTTTTT. Translating it yields CASTTQGSNTGELFF.

J is TRBJ2-1 and V is TRBV6-5, with D perhaps matching TRBD2 (5 bases). Germline CDR1 is MNHEY and CDR2 is SVGAGI. The CDR3 has 16 amino acids. V lost 0 bases to trimming and J lost 6 bases, with 15 bases between them. The CDR3: CASSYSRGEMVNEQFF. In DNA, the CDR3 is TGTGCCAGCAGTTACTCTCGGGGAGAAATGGTCAATGAGCAGTTCTTC.

The chain combines TRBV2 with TRBJ2-3; D unclear. Trimming cost V 5 bases and J 6 bases, with 9 bases left between them. Germline V CDR1 and CDR2: SNHLY, FYNNEI. There are 12 residues in the CDR3. This chain's CDR3 is CASSLIADTQYF. CDR3 in DNA: TGTGCCAGCAGTTTAATTGCGGATACGCAGTATTTT.

The table lists this clone with a count of one. The V and J genes are TRBV7-9 and TRBJ2-7, with TRBD2 matching over 11 bases. This CDR3 has 17 residues. Germline values: CDR1 SEHNR, CDR2 FQNEAQ (reference sequence). Losses at the gene ends were 5 bases for V and 2 bases for J; bases not matched to a gene: 11. The CDR3 is CASSPLDGTSGPYEQYF. For the CDR3, the DNA is TGTGCCAGCAGCCCCCTAGATGGGACTAGCGGTCCCTACGAGCAGTACTTC.

This sequence joins TRBV15 and TRBJ2-1; possible D gene TRBD2, 6 bases. V was cut by 3 bases and J by 7 bases, with 13 bases left in between. The CDR3 has 14 amino acids. CDR1 and CDR2 from the germline V gene are LNHNV and YYDKDF (reference sequence). In DNA, the CDR3 is TGTGCCACCAGCAGCGGGACTCTCGGAAATGAGCAGTTCTTC. It specifies CATSSGTLGNEQFF.

The rearrangement joins TRBV5-1 to TRBJ2-3; 9 bases line up with TRBD1. CDR3 length: 15 residues. V lost 3 bases to trimming and J lost 8 bases; unmatched junction nucleotides: 10. CDR1 and CDR2 (germline): SGHRS, YFSETQ. The CDR3 nucleotides are TGCGCCAGCAGCTCCGCCCCTACGGGACAGGGTACGCAGTATTTT. Encoded protein: CASSSAPTGQGTQYF. Using reference TRBV5-1 and TRBJ2-3 for the parts outside the CDR3, the full variable domain is KAGVTQTPRYLIKTRGQQVTLSCSPISGHRSVSWYQQTPGQGLQFLFEYFSETQRNKGNFPGRFSGRQFSNSRSEMNVSTLELGDSALYLCASSSAPTGQGTQYFGPGTRLTVL.

The chain uses TRBV5-1 and TRBJ2-5, with a possible D match to TRBD2 (5 bases). This CDR3 region has 12 residues. Looked up from germline, CDR1 is SGHRS and CDR2 is YFSETQ. V was pared by 4 bases and J by 5 bases, with 9 bases between. DNA of the CDR3: TGCGCCAGCAGCGGAGGTGAGGAGACCCAGTACTTC. Translation gives CASSGGEETQYF.